The 20 T cell receptor beta chains reported below all come from one sample, sequenced in a study of cytomegalovirus exposure and HLA in healthy donors. PCR was performed using 60 Vbeta and 13 Jbeta primers. Profiling relied on immunoSEQ multiplex PCR, and the TCRdb table lists in-frame clones only, not all of them. The sample includes more than 150,000 clones, more than 75% seen only once; the top ten take roughly 1.4%. Source material: PBMCs. The receptors originated from a man in his forties in good health and CMV-seronegative.

The CDR3 coding sequence is TGCGCCAGCAGCTTGATTAGCGCCCAAGAGACCCAGTACTTC. As protein: CASSLISAQETQYF. The chain joins TRBV5-1 to TRBJ2-5; possible D gene TRBD2, 5 bases. In germline, CDR1 is SGHRS, CDR2 YFSETQ. The CDR3 has 14 amino acids. V was clipped by 1 base and J by 1 base, with 8 bases between them.

The chain links TRBV7-2 to TRBJ1-4; TRBD1 might be the D (6 bases). Germline CDR1 is SGHTA and CDR2 is FQGNSA. V lost 3 bases to trimming and J lost 3 bases, with 11 bases between them. The CDR3 extends over 15 amino acids. In nucleotides, the CDR3 is TGTGCCAGCAGCTTGGGGGGGGGCCCTAATGAAAAACTGTTTTTT. Its translation: CASSLGGGPNEKLFF.

The CDR3 nucleotides are TGTGCCAGCAGTTTCTGGGTCCAGCGGTCGAACACCGGGGAGCTGTTTTTT. Translating it yields CASSFWVQRSNTGELFF. The chain uses TRBV28 and TRBJ2-2, with a tentative D call TRBD2 (5 bases). Trimming pared 3 bases from V and 0 bases from J, leaving 14 bases between. This CDR3 has 17 residues. CDR1 and CDR2 from the germline V gene are MDHEN and SYDVKM.

This chain links TRBV5-5 with TRBJ1-2; tentative D call: TRBD1 (5 bases). Germline lookup yields CDR1 SGHKS and CDR2 YYEKEE (reference sequence). The CDR3 length is 16 residues. Trimming removed 1 base at V and 8 bases at J, with 21 bases between. The CDR3 loop reads CASSLTSSGDHGGYTF. In DNA, the CDR3 is TGTGCCAGCAGCTTGACTTCATCGGGGGATCATGGCGGCTACACCTTC.

The chain uses TRBV7-2 and TRBJ2-7; the match to TRBD2 covers 8 bases. The CDR3 consists of 13 residues. The germline gives CDR1 SGHTA, CDR2 FQGNSA. With 5 bases clipped from V and 3 bases from J, the junction kept 3 bases outside the gene matches. For the CDR3, the DNA is TGTGCCAGCAGCCGGGGGGGCGACTACGAGCAGTACTTC. It translates to CASSRGGDYEQYF.

The V gene is TRBV30, the J gene TRBJ2-7, with D unresolved. Germline V lookup: CDR1 GTSNPN, CDR2 SVGIG (reference sequence). V was pared by 4 bases and J by 1 base, with 17 bases between. This CDR3 has 15 amino acids. Written as DNA, the CDR3 is TGTGCCTGGATTATCCAGGCAGGTGTATCCTACGAGCAGTACTTC. It encodes CAWIIQAGVSYEQYF.

This chain connects TRBV9 to TRBJ2-1, with D perhaps TRBD1 (5 bases). From germline, CDR1 is SGDLS and CDR2 YYNGEE. There are 14 residues in the CDR3. Trimming pared 2 bases from V and 7 bases from J, leaving 13 bases between. CDR3 DNA sequence: TGTGCCAGCAGCGTGACGGGTAGGGGTAATGAGCAGTTCTTC. It specifies CASSVTGRGNEQFF.

V gene TRBV27 combines with J gene TRBJ1-2, with 9 bases aligning to TRBD1. The germline gives CDR1 MNHEY, CDR2 SMNVEV (reference sequence). Trimming at V came to 6 bases and at J to 8 bases, leaving 7 bases not matched to a gene. The CDR3 has 13 amino acids. The CDR3 is CASRRTGEYGYTF. In nucleotides, the CDR3 is TGTGCCAGCAGGCGGACAGGGGAATACGGCTACACCTTC.

The J gene is TRBJ1-1, the V gene TRBV6-5; unclear D gene. V lost 0 bases and J 0 bases, leaving 5 bases between the germline ends. There are 14 residues in the CDR3. Germline-derived CDR1 and CDR2 are MNHEY and SVGAGI. The CDR3 nucleotides read TGTGCCAGCAGTTACTCCTCTATGAACACTGAAGCTTTCTTT. Encoded protein: CASSYSSMNTEAFF.

The chain links TRBV5-6 to TRBJ2-2; 10 bases map to TRBD2. This CDR3 spans 15 amino acids. Losses at the gene ends were 3 bases for V and 5 bases for J; bases not matched to a gene: 4. The germline V gene encodes CDR1 SGHDT and CDR2 YYEEEE. CDR3 in DNA: TGTGCCAGCAGCTGGGAGACTAGCGGGACCGGGGAGCTGTTTTTT. This sequence encodes CASSWETSGTGELFF. The full variable domain, its missing parts supplied by reference TRBV5-6 and TRBJ2-2, is DAGVTQSPTHLIKTRGQQVTLRCSPKSGHDTVSWYQQALGQGPQFIFQYYEEEERQRGNFPDRFSGHQFPNYSSELNVNALLLGDSALYLCASSWETSGTGELFFGEGSRLTVL.

V is TRBV6-5 and J is TRBJ2-2, with 7 bases matching TRBD1. The CDR3 extends over 14 amino acids. Germline assignment: CDR1 MNHEY and CDR2 SVGAGI. V trimming: 6 bases; J trimming: 4 bases; junction bases outside the gene matches: 5. The CDR3 reads CASSRRGSTGELFF. CDR3 DNA sequence: TGTGCCAGCAGCCGCAGGGGGTCCACCGGGGAGCTGTTTTTT.

This clone came up a few times. This rearrangement joins TRBV30 to TRBJ2-1; TRBD2 might be the D (6 bases). The V end was cut by 1 base, the J end by 10 bases, with 14 bases between. The length of the CDR3 is 13 residues. Germline loops: CDR1 GTSNPN, CDR2 SVGIG (reference sequence). In nucleotides, the CDR3 is TGTGCCTGGAGTGGCGCGGGGACCACCGAGCAGTTCTTC. It translates to CAWSGAGTTEQFF. The complete variable domain, with remaining parts taken from reference TRBV30 and TRBJ2-1, reads SQTIHQWPATLVQPVGSPLSLECTVEGTSNPNLYWYRQAAGRGLQLLFYSVGIGQISSEVPQNLSASRPQDRQFILSSKKLLLSDSGFYLCAWSGAGTTEQFFGPGTRLTVL.

This sequence joins TRBV18 and TRBJ2-5; TRBD2 aligns across 15 bases. In germline, CDR1 is KGHSH, CDR2 LQKENI. V lost 3 bases to trimming and J lost 5 bases; unmatched junction nucleotides: 4. The CDR3 sequence is 16 residues long. DNA of the CDR3: TGTGCCAGCTCACCGGGACTAGCGGGAGGACGGGAGACCCAGTACTTC. It encodes CASSPGLAGGRETQYF.

The V gene is TRBV15, the J gene TRBJ2-3; TRBD2 aligns across 9 bases. The CDR3 contains 16 residues. With V trimmed by 0 bases and J by 3 bases, 4 bases remained unmatched. Germline V gives CDR1 LNHNV, CDR2 YYDKDF (reference sequence). The CDR3 reads CATSRERGGTTDTQYF. CDR3 nucleotides: TGTGCCACCAGCAGAGAGCGGGGGGGCACAACAGATACGCAGTATTTT.

The chain combines TRBV30 with TRBJ1-2; D might be TRBD1 (6 bases). From germline, CDR1 is GTSNPN and CDR2 SVGIG (reference sequence). V was cut by 4 bases and J by 4 bases, with 10 bases left in between. This CDR3 contains 12 residues. DNA for the CDR3: TGTGCCTGGAAACAGGGAAGCTATGGCTACACCTTC. Amino acid sequence: CAWKQGSYGYTF.

This clone turned up a few times. The chain carries TRBV4-1 and TRBJ2-2; weak D call: TRBD1 (5 bases). Trimming took 6 bases from V and 4 from J, leaving 12 bases between them. This CDR3 spans 14 amino acids. Germline lookup yields CDR1 MGHRA and CDR2 YSYEKL. The CDR3 sequence is CASSIQGSTGELFF. CDR3 in DNA: TGCGCCAGCAGTATTCAGGGAAGCACCGGGGAGCTGTTTTTT.

The chain employs TRBV6-1 and TRBJ1-1; the D is unclear. The ends were cut back, 7 bases at V and 2 bases at J, with 11 bases in the middle. Germline CDR1 is MNHNS and CDR2 is SASEGT. The CDR3 has 13 amino acids. CDR3 residues: CASNKRSNTEAFF. CDR3 nucleotide sequence: TGTGCCAGCAACAAAAGATCAAACACTGAAGCTTTCTTT.

This clone was observed a single time. This chain connects TRBV7-3 to TRBJ2-1; maybe TRBD1 (5 bases). CDR1 and CDR2 (germline): SGHTA, FQGTGA. The germline V and J ends were trimmed by 1 base and 6 bases, with 13 bases remaining between them. The CDR3 is made up of 15 amino acids. The CDR3 DNA is TGTGCCAGCAGCTTAAGGTGGGGCACGGGCAATGAGCAGTTCTTC. This translates into CASSLRWGTGNEQFF. The full variable domain, rest sourced from reference TRBV7-3 and TRBJ2-1, is GAGVSQTPSNKVTEKGKYVELRCDPISGHTALYWYRQSLGQGPEFLIYFQGTGAADDSGLPNDRFFAVRPEGSVSTLKIQRTERGDSAVYLCASSLRWGTGNEQFFGPGTRLTVL.

V and J are TRBV6-6 and TRBJ2-1; the match to TRBD2 covers 7 bases. V was clipped by 4 bases and J by 9 bases; unmatched bases: 12. The CDR3 spans 15 residues. In germline, CDR1 is MNHNY, CDR2 SVGAGI (reference sequence). This CDR3 is CASSSGGSGAVEQFF. The CDR3 coding sequence is TGTGCCAGCAGTTCAGGCGGGAGTGGGGCCGTTGAGCAGTTCTTC.

V usage is TRBV7-2 and J usage is TRBJ2-7; D gene unclear. The CDR3 is made up of 13 amino acids. The germline V gene encodes CDR1 SGHTA and CDR2 FQGNSA. V lost 1 base to trimming and J lost 4 bases, with 8 bases between them. The CDR3 region is CASSLGRLYEQYF. The CDR3 bases are TGTGCCAGCAGCTTAGGGAGATTGTACGAGCAGTACTTC.